Following are 8 T cell receptor beta chains from one sample sequenced in a study of tumor-infiltrating lymphocytes in localized non-small cell lung cancer. Profiling relied on immunoSEQ multiplex PCR, and the TCRdb table lists in-frame clones only, not all of them. The profile shows approximately 11,000 clones, about 60% of them singletons. Sample: lung tumor tissue. These receptors were obtained from a human donor with non-small cell lung cancer.

The genes are TRBV7-9 and TRBJ1-1; tentative D call: TRBD1 (5 bases). Trimming pared 2 bases from V and 4 bases from J, leaving 8 bases between. The CDR3 has 13 amino acids. Germline CDR1 is SEHNR and CDR2 is FQNEAQ (reference sequence). The CDR3 region is CASSLYRGTEAFF. The CDR3 DNA sequence: TGTGCCAGCAGCTTATATAGGGGCACTGAAGCTTTCTTT.

The chain employs TRBV29-1 and TRBJ1-2, with D possibly TRBD1 on 5 matching bases. Germline V gene data show CDR1 as SQVTM and CDR2 as ANQGSEA. The CDR3 totals 13 residues. Trimming removed 4 bases from V and 8 bases from J, with 17 bases in between. The CDR3 bases are TGCAGCGTTGGACCCAGGGAGGGCCGAGGCTACACCTTC. Translation gives CSVGPREGRGYTF.

The chain has TRBV19 and TRBJ2-3; 16 positions agree with TRBD2. The junction had 7 bases not matched to a gene; V was cut back by 5 bases and J by 2 bases. This CDR3 spans 18 amino acids. CDR1 is LNHDA and CDR2 is SQIVND in the germline V gene (reference sequence). CDR3 nucleotide sequence: TGTGCCAGTAGTTTATTGGGACTAGCGGGAGGGCCCACAGATACGCAGTATTTT. Protein product: CASSLLGLAGGPTDTQYF.

This clone was observed a few times. The V gene is TRBV2, the J gene TRBJ2-5; unclear D gene. Germline V gives CDR1 SNHLY, CDR2 FYNNEI. There are 9 residues in the CDR3. V lost 8 bases, J lost 5 bases, and 3 bases lay in between. Here the CDR3 DNA reads TGTGCCAGCGGCGAGACCCAGTACTTC. Translation: CASGETQYF.

This clone showed up just a few times. The chain couples TRBV5-6 to TRBJ2-4, with D tentatively TRBD1 or TRBD2 (5 bases each). The CDR3 is made up of 11 amino acids. The V gene lost 3 bases and the J gene lost 14 bases, with 12 bases spanning the gap. The V gene's germline CDR1 is SGHDT and CDR2 YYEEEE. CDR3 in amino acids: CASSYGAAKYF. The DNA of the CDR3 is TGTGCCAGCAGCTACGGGGCGGCAAAGTACTTC.

This chain joins TRBV30 and TRBJ1-1, with 7 bases identical to TRBD1. V shed 4 bases, J shed 1 base, and the junction held 9 bases outside the gene matches. CDR1 and CDR2 (germline): GTSNPN, SVGIG (reference sequence). CDR3 length equals 15 residues. This CDR3 is CAWTRRGQPNTEAFF. In DNA form, the CDR3 reads TGTGCCTGGACGAGGAGGGGGCAACCGAACACTGAAGCTTTCTTT. Together with reference TRBV30 and TRBJ1-1, the CDR3 gives the full variable domain: SQTIHQWPATLVQPVGSPLSLECTVEGTSNPNLYWYRQAAGRGLQLLFYSVGIGQISSEVPQNLSASRPQDRQFILSSKKLLLSDSGFYLCAWTRRGQPNTEAFFGQGTRLTVV.

The rearrangement uses TRBV5-5 and TRBJ2-1, with 9 bases identical to TRBD2. Trimming removed 4 bases from V and 0 bases from J; junction bases left unmatched: 8. The germline V gene encodes CDR1 SGHKS and CDR2 YYEKEE (reference sequence). This CDR3 is built from 17 residues. In DNA form, the CDR3 reads TGTGCCAGCAGCCAAAGAATAGCGGGGGTCTCCTACAATGAGCAGTTCTTC. Its protein product is CASSQRIAGVSYNEQFF. Supplemented by reference TRBV5-5 and TRBJ2-1, the full variable domain reads DAGVTQSPTHLIKTRGQQVTLRCSPISGHKSVSWYQQVLGQGPQFIFQYYEKEERGRGNFPDRFSARQFPNYSSELNVNALLLGDSALYLCASSQRIAGVSYNEQFFGPGTRLTVL.

This clone was recorded a few times. The chain recombines TRBV5-1 with TRBJ2-5; D could derive from TRBD1 or TRBD2 (5 bases each). The length of the CDR3 is 16 residues. V lost 0 bases, J lost 2 bases, and 14 bases lay in between. Germline CDR1 and CDR2: SGHRS and YFSETQ. The CDR3 protein is CASSLAGTAQQETQYF. The CDR3 region has the DNA TGCGCCAGCAGCTTGGCCGGGACCGCCCAACAAGAGACCCAGTACTTC. Together with reference TRBV5-1 and TRBJ2-5, the CDR3 gives the full variable domain: KAGVTQTPRYLIKTRGQQVTLSCSPISGHRSVSWYQQTPGQGLQFLFEYFSETQRNKGNFPGRFSGRQFSNSRSEMNVSTLELGDSALYLCASSLAGTAQQETQYFGPGTRLLVL.